The 18 T cell receptor beta chains below come from one sample, sequenced in a study of T cells in Graves' hyperthyroidism and ophthalmopathy. Amplified TCR beta CDR3 regions derived from RNA transcripts. In the first-round RT-PCR of the TCR CDR3, the HTBI primer set was used. TCRdb reprocessed the multiplex PCR reads with MiXCR, giving one entry per CDR3 protein. The table includes 500,000 to 800,000 distinct CDR3 sequences, 45% detected once. Sequencing used peripheral blood or thyroid tissue (not recorded which). These receptor sequences come from an adult man with Graves' disease, either hyperthyroidism or ophthalmopathy (not recorded which).

The V call is TRBV5-1, the J call TRBJ1-2, with TRBD1 identical over 7 bases. The CDR3 runs to 15 residues. Germline V CDR1 and CDR2: SGHRS, YFSETQ. Trimming removed 4 bases from V and 8 bases from J; junction bases left unmatched: 14. The CDR3 spells CASSPPWEGAGGYTF. The CDR3 bases are TGCGCCAGCAGCCCCCCTTGGGAGGGGGCAGGAGGCTACACCTTC. The whole variable domain, remainder taken from reference TRBV5-1 and TRBJ1-2, is KAGVTQTPRYLIKTRGQQVTLSCSPISGHRSVSWYQQTPGQGLQFLFEYFSETQRNKGNFPGRFSGRQFSNSRSEMNVSTLELGDSALYLCASSPPWEGAGGYTFGSGTRLTVV.

As regards this clonotype: This could be a read error, since a much larger clone is one nucleotide away. The rearrangement links TRBV2 to TRBJ1-5, with TRBD1 matching over 9 bases. From germline, CDR1 is SNHLY and CDR2 FYNNEI. This CDR3 contains 13 residues. CDR3 sequence (DNA): TGTGTCAGCAGCGGGACAGGGCCTCAGCCCCAGCATTTT. Translation gives CVSSGTGPQPQHF.

The chain is built from TRBV27 and TRBJ1-5, with a tentative D call TRBD1 (5 bases). CDR1 is MNHEY, CDR2 SMNVEV, per germline (reference sequence). The CDR3 is 15 residues long. V was pared by 2 bases and J by 7 bases, with 15 bases between. The CDR3 protein is CASSLGSGIGQPQHF. The CDR3 nucleotides read TGTGCCAGCAGTTTAGGGTCAGGGATAGGCCAGCCCCAGCATTTT.

This clonotype was detected a few times. V and J are TRBV9 and TRBJ1-2; D is undetermined. The CDR3 totals 16 residues. The germline V gene has CDR1 SGDLS and CDR2 YYNGEE. Trimming removed 0 bases at V and 3 bases at J, with 15 bases between. The CDR3 nucleotides read TGTGCCAGCAGCGTAGAAGCAAACCCGGCGGACTATGGCTACACCTTC. It yields the protein CASSVEANPADYGYTF.

Worth noting for this clonotype: This may stem from a read error, because a much larger clone lies one nucleotide away. The chain joins TRBV24-1 to TRBJ2-5; tentatively, D is TRBD1 or TRBD2 (5 bases each). Germline V gives CDR1 KGHDR, CDR2 SFDVKD. The CDR3 runs 15 residues. The CDR3 coding sequence is TGTGTCACCAGTGATTCCCGGGACGTTAGAGAGACCCAGTACTTC. This encodes CVTSDSRDVRETQYF.

A remark on this clonotype: The CDR3 does not end in the conserved phenylalanine or tryptophan, so this is likely a read error. No DNA is shown, since the ends of the CDR3 on it are uncertain; the CDR3 is the one TCRdb lists. This sequence joins TRBV7-9 and TRBJ2-7; the D call of TRBD2 is as the table states it, not checked on the DNA. The germline V gene has CDR1 SEHNR and CDR2 FQNEAQ (reference sequence). With termini counted, the CDR3 has 9 amino acids. The chain's CDR3 is CASSPSLRP.

This chain joins TRBV5-8 and TRBJ1-2; D ambiguous. Trimming left V 4 bases short and J 13 bases short, with 17 bases between. Germline V lookup: CDR1 SGHTS, CDR2 YDEGEE. The CDR3 is 12 amino acids. CDR3 in amino acids: CASSSYSPPGTF. CDR3 in DNA: TGTGCCAGCAGCAGCTATTCGCCGCCTGGCACCTTC.

The CDR3 region has the DNA TGTGCCAGCAGTTACTCGAGGGGTTTTCGGAACACTGAAGCTTTCTTT. It yields the protein CASSYSRGFRNTEAFF. This chain connects TRBV7-9 to TRBJ1-1; D possibly corresponds to TRBD1 (5 bases). V lost 6 bases and J lost 1, with 18 bases in between. This CDR3 is built from 16 residues. Germline V gene sequence: CDR1 SEHNR, CDR2 FQNEAQ (reference sequence).

CDR3 protein: CSVGLNTGELFF. CDR3 coding DNA: TGCAGCGTTGGGTTGAACACCGGGGAGCTGTTTTTT. The gene calls are TRBV29-1 and TRBJ2-2; D gene ambiguous. The CDR3 is 12 residues long. In germline, CDR1 is SQVTM, CDR2 ANQGSEA. Trimming took off 4 bases at V and 1 base at J, with 4 bases between the two ends.

This clonotype was counted a few times. This sequence joins TRBV7-8 and TRBJ1-1; D gene unclear. Deletions cut 3 bases from V and 2 bases from J, with 13 bases between. The CDR3 is 15 amino acids. Germline values: CDR1 SGHVS, CDR2 FQNEAQ. The CDR3: CASSLVGNPNTEAFF. The DNA for the CDR3 is TGTGCCAGCAGCTTGGTCGGGAACCCAAACACTGAAGCTTTCTTT.

The rearrangement links TRBV29-1 to TRBJ1-2, with D uncertain. Germline loops: CDR1 SQVTM, CDR2 ANQGSEA. The V and J ends lost 8 bases and 0 bases respectively, with 10 bases between them. CDR3 length equals 12 residues. CDR3 sequence: CSTAGTNYGYTF. In DNA, the CDR3 is TGCAGCACGGCCGGGACTAACTATGGCTACACCTTC.

The rearrangement links TRBV20-1 to TRBJ2-7, with D unclear. The CDR3 contains 10 residues. Trimming left V 3 bases short and J 7 bases short, with 7 bases between. The germline gives CDR1 DFQATT, CDR2 SNEGSKA (reference sequence). Here the CDR3 DNA reads TGCAGTGCTAGGTCGACTGAGCAGTACTTC. Amino acid sequence: CSARSTEQYF.

This chain joins TRBV29-1 and TRBJ1-2; D call uncertain. The CDR3 length is 12 residues. Germline-derived CDR1 and CDR2 are SQVTM and ANQGSEA. Trimming removed 4 bases from V and 2 bases from J, with 8 bases in between. The CDR3 region is CSVVAGNYGYTF. CDR3 coding DNA: TGCAGCGTTGTGGCAGGAAACTATGGCTACACCTTC.

J is TRBJ2-7 and V is TRBV5-1; D is possibly TRBD2 (6 bases). This CDR3 contains 14 residues. The germline V gene encodes CDR1 SGHRS and CDR2 YFSETQ. V lost 4 bases to trimming and J lost 2 bases, with 13 bases between them. This CDR3 reads CASSPSRRAYEQYF. The CDR3, as DNA: TGCGCCAGCAGCCCTAGCAGGAGGGCCTACGAGCAGTACTTC.

V is TRBV7-9 and J is TRBJ1-2; TRBD1 matches at 10 bases. V lost 4 bases, J lost 4 bases, and 6 bases stayed unmatched. This CDR3 has 15 amino acids. CDR1 and CDR2 (germline): SEHNR, FQNEAQ (reference sequence). DNA of the CDR3: TGTGCCAGCAGCTCCGGGACAGGGGCCTTCTATGGCTACACCTTC. Its translation: CASSSGTGAFYGYTF.

The chain has TRBV11-1 and TRBJ2-7; weak D call: TRBD1 (6 bases). CDR1 SGHAT and CDR2 FQDESV come from the germline V gene (reference sequence). The CDR3 covers 15 residues. With 3 bases removed from V and 3 bases from J, the gap between germline ends came to 15 bases. This CDR3 is CASSFRDKVDYEQYF. The CDR3 coding sequence is TGTGCCAGCAGCTTCCGGGACAAGGTCGACTACGAGCAGTACTTC.

This clonotype was detected only a few times. J is TRBJ2-5 and V is TRBV19, with 9 bases aligning to TRBD1. This CDR3 contains 14 residues. Germline CDR1 and CDR2: LNHDA and SQIVND (reference sequence). With V trimmed by 5 bases and J by 5 bases, 6 bases remained unmatched. CDR3 sequence: CASSQQGAEETQYF. The CDR3 DNA sequence: TGTGCCAGTAGTCAACAGGGGGCGGAGGAGACCCAGTACTTC.

V usage is TRBV20-1 and J usage is TRBJ1-1; D gene unclear. Trimming took off 5 bases at V and 3 bases at J, with 7 bases between the two ends. CDR1 is DFQATT and CDR2 is SNEGSKA in the germline V gene (reference sequence). This CDR3 contains 11 residues. This CDR3 reads CSAYPDTEAFF. The CDR3, as DNA: TGCAGTGCTTATCCCGACACTGAAGCTTTCTTT.